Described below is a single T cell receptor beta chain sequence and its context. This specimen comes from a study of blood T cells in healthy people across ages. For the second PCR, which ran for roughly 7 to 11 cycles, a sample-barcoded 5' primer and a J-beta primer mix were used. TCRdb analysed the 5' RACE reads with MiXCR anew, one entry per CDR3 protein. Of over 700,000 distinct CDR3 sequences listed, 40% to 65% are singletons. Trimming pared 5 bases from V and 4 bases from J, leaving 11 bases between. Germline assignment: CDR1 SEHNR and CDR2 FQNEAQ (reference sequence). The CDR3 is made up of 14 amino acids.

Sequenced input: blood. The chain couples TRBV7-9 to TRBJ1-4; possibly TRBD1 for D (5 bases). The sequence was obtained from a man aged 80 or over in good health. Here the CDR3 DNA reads TGTGCCAGCAGCGAAGGCCAGGGTAATGAAAAACTGTTTTTT. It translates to CASSEGQGNEKLFF.